These T cell receptor beta chains were read from a single sample in a study of identical twins. In TCRdb, the 5' RACE reads were re-called with MiXCR into one record per CDR3 protein. The table lists about 460,000 distinct CDR3 sequences, 11% to 15% of them singletons, with about 0.54% in the top ten. This same sample was also part of a study on yellow fever vaccine responses in identical twins.

Sequenced: CD4+ T cells sorted from blood. These receptors were obtained from a woman under 30 in good health. CDR3s include the opening cysteine and the closing phenylalanine or tryptophan. Each record gives: clone size, D gene, V gene, J gene, CDR3 DNA, CDR3 protein. A D gene is named only where the DNA matches it firmly. Clone size appears in some rows only: once, few, many, or a class for an expanded clone.

>.|TRBD1|TRBV5-1|TRBJ2-7
TGCGCCAGCAGCATAACGACAGGGGCCGTTTTCTACGAGCAGTACTTC
CASSITTGAVFYEQYF
>many|.|TRBV6-1|TRBJ1-1
TGTGCCAGCAGTGCTGGGGTTGGGACTGAAGCTTTCTTT
CASSAGVGTEAFF
>few|.|TRBV3-1|TRBJ2-7
TGTGCCAGCAGCCAAGTGGCGGGGTTTAATTACGAGCAGTACTTC
CASSQVAGFNYEQYF
>few|TRBD2|TRBV20-1|TRBJ2-5
TGCAGTGCCCGGACTAGCGGGAGTAAGATGGAGACCCAGTACTTC
CSARTSGSKMETQYF
>few|.|TRBV20-1|TRBJ2-3
TGCAGTGCCCGAATGGACGGGACAGATACGCAGTATTTT
CSARMDGTDTQYF
>.|.|TRBV20-1|TRBJ2-5
TGCAGTGCTGTACACTGGCCGGCACAAGAGACCCAGTACTTC
CSAVHWPAQETQYF
>.|.|TRBV7-8|TRBJ2-1
TGTGCCAGCAGCTTAATAGGAATAGGGGATGAGCAGTTCTTC
CASSLIGIGDEQFF
>few|.|TRBV6-1|TRBJ1-4
TGTGCCAGCAGGAAGGGATCCAGGGGCGAGGAAAAACTGTTTTTT
CASRKGSRGEEKLFF
>few|TRBD1|TRBV2|TRBJ2-3
TGTGCCAGCAGATACAGGGGGCAGACAGATACGCAGTATTTT
CASRYRGQTDTQYF
>.|.|TRBV27|TRBJ2-2
TGTGCCAGCAGTTTAGGGGTATACGCGAACACCGTGGAGCTGTTTTTT
CASSLGVYANTVELFF
>.|TRBD1|TRBV7-2|TRBJ2-7
TGTGCCAGCAGCTTGGGACAGGGCATGTCCTACGAGCAGTACTTC
CASSLGQGMSYEQYF
>.|.|TRBV20-1|TRBJ2-7
TGCAGTGCTGCAGATGTGCTGTTCTACGAGCAGTACTTC
CSAADVLFYEQYF
>many|.|TRBV7-2|TRBJ1-5
TGTGCCAGCAGCGTCAGGGGCAATCAGCCCCAGCATTTT
CASSVRGNQPQHF
>few|.|TRBV27|TRBJ2-3
TGTGCCAGCAGTTTATGGCTAGCTGGGGGCACAGATACGCAGTATTTT
CASSLWLAGGTDTQYF
>.|.|TRBV5-1|TRBJ2-6
TGCGCCAGCAGCTTATCTTTGCTAGGGGCGGTAGGGGCCAACGTCCTGACTTTC
CASSLSLLGAVGANVLTF
>.|TRBD1|TRBV11-1|TRBJ2-7
TGTGCCAGCAGCTTTTCATTCGACAGGGTCTACGAGCAGTACTTC
CASSFSFDRVYEQYF
>few|TRBD1|TRBV7-2|TRBJ2-3
TGTGCCAGCAGCTTAGTGGGGACAGGGAGTCCAGATACGCAGTATTTT
CASSLVGTGSPDTQYF
>.|.|TRBV18|TRBJ1-1
TGTGCCAGCTCCCCAGTCCGGGATCCGAACACTGAAGCTTTCTTT
CASSPVRDPNTEAFF
>.|.|TRBV6-1|TRBJ1-3
TGTGCCAGCAGTCGTACAAGAGACTCTGGAAACACCATATATTTT
CASSRTRDSGNTIYF
>.|.|TRBV6-2/TRBV6-3|TRBJ1-6
TGTGCCAGCAGTCCGACCGGGACGGTGAATTCACCCCTCCACTTT
CASSPTGTVNSPLHF
>few|.|TRBV20-1|TRBJ1-1
TGCAGCCCTAGTCCCGGGACACCGAACACTGAAGCTTTCTTT
CSPSPGTPNTEAFF
>.|.|TRBV4-1|TRBJ2-1
TGCGCCAGCAGCCCTCTCCGGGACGGGCGGGTCGGAGAGCAGTTCTTC
CASSPLRDGRVGEQFF
>few|TRBD2|TRBV27|TRBJ2-2
TGTGCCAGCAGTTTTCGGATGTTCCGGACTAGCGGGAGAAATATCGGGGAGCTGTTTTTT
CASSFRMFRTSGRNIGELFF
>few|.|TRBV6-1|TRBJ2-1
TGTGCCAGCGCCCTACGGGACTCATACAATGAGCAGTTCTTC
CASALRDSYNEQFF
>few|.|TRBV5-6|TRBJ2-2
TGTGCCAGCAGCTTGGTAAAGATCCTAGGGGGGAGAACCGGGGAGCTGTTTTTT
CASSLVKILGGRTGELFF
>few|.|TRBV5-6|TRBJ2-7
TGTGCCAGCAGATCGACGGGTACCTACGAGCAGTACTTC
CASRSTGTYEQYF
>few|.|TRBV10-3|TRBJ2-7
TGTGCCATCAGTGCTGTAGGAGTGGGCAGGCCCGGGTACGAGCAGTACTTC
CAISAVGVGRPGYEQYF
>.|TRBD2|TRBV6-5|TRBJ2-1
TGTGCCAGCAGTTACACCGGGACTAGCGGGAGGGCAGGGGGAAATGAGCAGTTCTTC
CASSYTGTSGRAGGNEQFF
>.|.|TRBV6-1|TRBJ2-3
TGTGCCAGCAGTAAAACAGATACTAGCACAGATACGCAGTATTTT
CASSKTDTSTDTQYF
>.|.|TRBV3-1|TRBJ2-7
TGTGCCAGCAGCCACCAAGGGGCCGAGCAGTACTTC
CASSHQGAEQYF
>few|.|TRBV6-2/TRBV6-3|TRBJ2-7
TGTGCCAGCAGTCGCCCGGGAGTCTACGAGCAGTACTTC
CASSRPGVYEQYF
>.|TRBD2|TRBV10-3|TRBJ2-5
TGTGCCATCAGCGGGACTAGCGGGAGCAAAGAGACCCAGTACTTC
CAISGTSGSKETQYF
>.|TRBD2|TRBV7-2|TRBJ2-1
TGTGCCAGCAGTCAAAGACCGGGACTAGTAGGGTATGAGCAGTTCTTC
CASSQRPGLVGYEQFF
>.|TRBD2|TRBV7-9|TRBJ2-7
TGTGCCAGCACCAAGAGCGGGGGCTCCTACGAGCAGTACTTC
CASTKSGGSYEQYF
>few|TRBD2|TRBV6-5|TRBJ2-7
TGTGCCAGCACTTCCCAGCGGGAACGATACGAGCAGTACTTC
CASTSQRERYEQYF
>.|.|TRBV29-1|TRBJ1-1
TGCAGCGTCGCGCGTGGGGGCGGCACTGAAGCTTTCTTT
CSVARGGGTEAFF
>.|TRBD2|TRBV12-3/TRBV12-4|TRBJ2-3
TGTGCCAGCAGTTTAACTAGCGGGACGACAGATACGCAGTATTTT
CASSLTSGTTDTQYF
>few|TRBD1|TRBV20-1|TRBJ2-1
TGCAGTGCTACTCCTAGCAGGGGGATGCACAATGAGCAGTTCTTC
CSATPSRGMHNEQFF
>many|.|TRBV20-1|TRBJ2-7
TGCAGTGCTCCCACCAGTCTTAGCTCCTACGAGCAGTACTTC
CSAPTSLSSYEQYF
>few|.|TRBV20-1|TRBJ2-2
TGCAGTGCTAGAGACTCTGGGGGTCAACTACCCTTCACCGGGGAGCTGTTTTTT
CSARDSGGQLPFTGELFF
>few|.|TRBV15|TRBJ2-1
TGTGCCACCAGCAGAGAGGGAGGGGGGGCCATGGATGAGCAGTTCTTC
CATSREGGGAMDEQFF
>.|.|TRBV6-1|TRBJ2-1
TGTGCCAGCAGTGAAGAACATGAGGGGTACAATGAGCAGTTCTTC
CASSEEHEGYNEQFF
>.|.|TRBV10-3|TRBJ2-7
TGTGCCATCAGTGTATTAGGGGGGACAGACGAGCAGTACTTC
CAISVLGGTDEQYF
>.|TRBD1|TRBV24-1|TRBJ2-1
TGTGCCACCAGTGATAGACAGGGGGGAAACAATGAGCAGTTCTTC
CATSDRQGGNNEQFF
>.|.|TRBV20-1|TRBJ1-1
TGCAGTGCTAGACTTAGACAGCCCAACACTGAAGCTTTCTTT
CSARLRQPNTEAFF
>.|.|TRBV5-1|TRBJ2-3
TGCGCCAGCAGCTTGGGGGCGGCTACAGATACGCAGTATTTT
CASSLGAATDTQYF
>many|.|TRBV4-3|TRBJ2-7
TGCGCCAGCAGCCAAGAAGGCCCAGGGAAGGTGTACGAGCAGTACTTC
CASSQEGPGKVYEQYF
>.|.|TRBV18|TRBJ2-5
TGTGCCAGCTCACCCCTCCCTCTAGCGACGGGGGAGACCCAGTACTTC
CASSPLPLATGETQYF
>few|.|TRBV29-1|TRBJ2-5
TGCAGCGTTGAAGGTGGAGGCCGTCGACAGGTGACAGAGACCCAGTACTTC
CSVEGGGRRQVTETQYF
>.|TRBD1|TRBV5-1|TRBJ1-5
TGCGCCAGCAGCTCAGAAGGGGGCTCTCAGCCCCAGCATTTT
CASSSEGGSQPQHF
>few|.|TRBV11-2|TRBJ2-3
TGTGCCAGCAGCTTAGCCAGGGCCACAGATACGCAGTATTTT
CASSLARATDTQYF
>.|.|TRBV15|TRBJ2-7
TGTGCCACCAGGAACCCCCTAGAATACGAGCAGTACTTC
CATRNPLEYEQYF
>.|TRBD2|TRBV7-2|TRBJ2-5
TGTGCCAGCAGCTTAGCCGCTAGCGGGAGGGGGACCCAGTACTTC
CASSLAASGRGTQYF
>few|TRBD2|TRBV4-1|TRBJ2-1
TGCGCCAGCAGCCACAATAGCGGGAGCACCTACAATGAGCAGTTCTTC
CASSHNSGSTYNEQFF
>few|TRBD2|TRBV9|TRBJ2-7
TGTGCCAGCAGCGCAGGACTAGCGCCCTTTAAAGAGCAGTACTTC
CASSAGLAPFKEQYF
>few|.|TRBV2|TRBJ2-6
TGTGCCAGCAGTGGGGAGCCTGGGGCCAACGTCCTGACTTTC
CASSGEPGANVLTF
>.|.|TRBV28|TRBJ2-7
TGTGCCAGCAGTTCAGTAACTTGGGAGCAGTACTTC
CASSSVTWEQYF